Shown below are 27 T cell receptor beta chains from a single sample sequenced in a study of shared clonotypes between healthy human individuals. Assay: immunoSEQ multiplex PCR; the TCRdb copy retains only in-frame clones and omits some. The sample yields around 1.9 million clones, just over 90% seen once. Naive CD8 cells lacked CD45RO, underwent positive selection for CCR7 and left out terminally differentiated effector memory CD45RA+ cells. The sample was naive CD8+ T cells from PBMCs. The receptor set was obtained from a man between 18 and 29 years old in good health. Some clones in this sample may be carry-over from other donors' samples.

The J gene is TRBJ1-4, the V gene TRBV27; no clear D. CDR1 is MNHEY and CDR2 is SMNVEV in the germline V gene (reference sequence). The CDR3 contains 16 residues. Deletions cut 7 bases from V and 0 bases from J, with 15 bases between. CDR3 sequence (DNA): TGTGCCAGCAAGTCGGACCGAGATGCAACTAATGAAAAACTGTTTTTT. It translates to CASKSDRDATNEKLFF.

This chain joins TRBV5-6 and TRBJ1-1; no clear D gene. Deletions cut 4 bases from V and 5 bases from J, with 15 bases between. The CDR3 extends over 14 amino acids. The germline gives CDR1 SGHDT, CDR2 YYEEEE. The CDR3 DNA reads as TGTGCCAGCAGCCGTGCTCGGAGAAGGACTGAAGCTTTCTTT. Protein product: CASSRARRRTEAFF. Full variable domain (outside the CDR3, taken from reference TRBV5-6 and TRBJ1-1): DAGVTQSPTHLIKTRGQQVTLRCSPKSGHDTVSWYQQALGQGPQFIFQYYEEEERQRGNFPDRFSGHQFPNYSSELNVNALLLGDSALYLCASSRARRRTEAFFGQGTRLTVV.

The chain carries TRBV27 and TRBJ1-1; no reliable D call. V shed 5 bases and J shed 1 base, with 11 bases lying between them. This CDR3 has 14 residues. CDR1 and CDR2 (germline): MNHEY, SMNVEV (reference sequence). The CDR3 is CASSGVPWNTEAFF. The CDR3 DNA is TGTGCCAGCAGTGGGGTCCCATGGAACACTGAAGCTTTCTTT.

The chain uses TRBV19 and TRBJ2-7; D assignment may be TRBD1 or TRBD2 (6 bases each). The germline V and J ends were trimmed by 5 bases and 3 bases, with 14 bases remaining between them. The CDR3 is 14 amino acids. Germline lookup yields CDR1 LNHDA and CDR2 SQIVND (reference sequence). The CDR3 coding sequence is TGTGCCAGTAGTGCCGGGGGACATAACTACGAGCAGTACTTC. Translating gives CASSAGGHNYEQYF.

The chain couples TRBV6-5 to TRBJ2-3; 7 bases match TRBD1. This CDR3 is 15 amino acids long. CDR1 MNHEY and CDR2 SVGAGI come from the germline V gene. Losses at the gene ends were 5 bases for V and 4 bases for J; bases not matched to a gene: 9. For the CDR3, the DNA is TGTGCCAGCAGTGCGACAGGGTGGGGGCCAGATACGCAGTATTTT. Protein: CASSATGWGPDTQYF.

This clone was seen a handful of times. The chain links TRBV15 to TRBJ2-1; TRBD1 matches at 7 bases. The CDR3 consists of 16 residues. Germline V CDR1 and CDR2: LNHNV, YYDKDF (reference sequence). V shed 5 bases, J shed 3 bases, and the junction held 10 bases outside the gene matches. Here the CDR3 reads CATSSRQGTVYNEQFF. In DNA form, the CDR3 reads TGTGCCACCAGCTCCCGACAGGGCACCGTCTACAATGAGCAGTTCTTC.

With regard to this clone: Other DNA sequences in this sample translate to the same CDR3. V gene TRBV9 combines with J gene TRBJ1-2; 7 bases match TRBD1. CDR3 length: 12 residues. The V gene end was trimmed by 3 bases and the J gene end by 7 bases; junction bases not matched to a gene: 3. Germline V gene lookup returns CDR1 SGDLS and CDR2 YYNGEE. The CDR3 DNA reads TGTGCCAGCAGCGGGGACAGAGTTGGCTACACCTTC. The encoded protein is CASSGDRVGYTF.

This chain joins TRBV7-9 and TRBJ2-7; 12 bases map to TRBD2. Germline loops: CDR1 SEHNR, CDR2 FQNEAQ (reference sequence). This CDR3 is 15 amino acids long. V was pared by 5 bases and J by 0 bases, with 2 bases of the junction left unmatched. The CDR3 nucleotides read TGTGCCAGCAGCGTGACTAGCGGGAGCTCCTACGAGCAGTACTTC. Translation gives CASSVTSGSSYEQYF.

This chain connects TRBV28 to TRBJ2-1; 10 nucleotides agree with TRBD1. V lost 11 bases, J lost 3 bases, and 4 bases stayed unmatched. This CDR3 contains 13 residues. Germline CDR1 reads MDHEN; CDR2 reads SYDVKM. CDR3: CAGRDRGYNEQFF. CDR3 nucleotide sequence: TGTGCCGGTCGGGACAGGGGCTACAATGAGCAGTTCTTC.

The table lists this clone with a few counts. Different DNA sequences within this sample yield the same CDR3. V gene TRBV25-1 combines with J gene TRBJ2-3; 9 nucleotides match TRBD2. Trimming took 1 base from V and 1 from J; bases not matched to a gene: 3. The CDR3 sequence is 16 residues long. Germline V lookup: CDR1 MGHDK, CDR2 SYGVNS. The CDR3 spells CASSESGGRGTDTQYF. The CDR3 DNA reads TGTGCCAGCAGTGAATCGGGCGGGAGGGGCACAGATACGCAGTATTTT.

V is TRBV9 and J is TRBJ2-3, with D tentatively TRBD1 (5 bases). Germline lookup yields CDR1 SGDLS and CDR2 YYNGEE. This CDR3 spans 16 amino acids. V shed 3 bases and J shed 3 bases, with 17 bases lying between them. The CDR3 coding sequence is TGTGCCAGCAGCGCCGCTGGGGCAGTAGGAACAGATACGCAGTATTTT. This codes for CASSAAGAVGTDTQYF. The full variable domain, its missing parts supplied by reference TRBV9 and TRBJ2-3, is DSGVTQTPKHLITATGQRVTLRCSPRSGDLSVYWYQQSLDQGLQFLIQYYNGEERAKGNILERFSAQQFPDLHSELNLSSLELGDSALYFCASSAAGAVGTDTQYFGPGTRLTVL.

The rearrangement uses TRBV6-9 and TRBJ2-1; possible D gene TRBD2, 6 bases. CDR1 is MNHGY, CDR2 SVAAGI, per germline. The V gene lost 0 bases and the J gene lost 6 bases, with 15 bases spanning the gap. The CDR3 sequence is 16 residues long. The CDR3 nucleotides read TGTGCCAGCAGTTATTCGGGGACCCGGAGGGTCAATGAGCAGTTCTTC. Translating gives CASSYSGTRRVNEQFF.

The DNA of the CDR3 is TGTGCCAGCAGCCCAACCGGGACAGTCTACGAGCAGTACTTC. It encodes CASSPTGTVYEQYF. The chain recombines TRBV7-9 with TRBJ2-7; TRBD1 aligns across 7 bases. This CDR3 comprises 14 residues. Germline assignment: CDR1 SEHNR and CDR2 FQNEAQ (reference sequence). The trim removed 5 bases at V and 3 bases at J, leaving 7 bases unmatched. The full variable domain, in which reference TRBV7-9 and TRBJ2-7 provide the parts outside the CDR3, is DTGVSQNPRHKITKRGQNVTFRCDPISEHNRLYWYRQTLGQGPEFLTYFQNEAQLEKSRLLSDRFSAERPKGSFSTLEIQRTEQGDSAMYLCASSPTGTVYEQYFGPGTRLTVT.

This clone was seen just once. This sequence joins TRBV2 and TRBJ2-7, with 7 bases aligning to TRBD2. V shed 0 bases and J 5 bases; nucleotides not matched to a gene: 16. Germline lookup yields CDR1 SNHLY and CDR2 FYNNEI. The length of the CDR3 is 18 residues. The chain's CDR3 is CASSEAGLVLVGVNEQYF. The CDR3 DNA reads as TGTGCCAGCAGTGAAGCAGGACTAGTCCTTGTTGGGGTCAACGAGCAGTACTTC.

The chain employs TRBV27 and TRBJ2-7; D is uncertain. The CDR3 has 16 residues. V gave up 5 bases and J gave up 9 bases, with 26 bases separating them. Germline V gene data show CDR1 as MNHEY and CDR2 as SMNVEV (reference sequence). The CDR3 protein is CASSPSSPPHGWGQYF. In DNA form, the CDR3 reads TGTGCCAGCAGTCCCTCGTCCCCCCCCCACGGTTGGGGGCAGTACTTC.

This rearrangement joins TRBV6-5 to TRBJ1-1; perhaps TRBD1 as D (6 bases). The CDR3 is 13 residues long. CDR1 is MNHEY and CDR2 is SVGAGI in the germline V gene. The V end lost 4 bases, the J end lost 4 bases, and 10 bases lay between the germline ends. The CDR3 spells CASSFRGGTEAFF. In DNA, the CDR3 is TGTGCCAGCAGTTTCAGGGGAGGCACTGAAGCTTTCTTT.

With respect to this clone: Within the sample, other DNA sequences also encode this same CDR3. This rearrangement joins TRBV27 to TRBJ1-1; no clear D gene. This CDR3 contains 13 residues. Trimming stripped 2 bases from V and 1 base from J, with 5 bases between. Germline assignment: CDR1 MNHEY and CDR2 SMNVEV (reference sequence). CDR3 in DNA: TGTGCCAGCAGTTTAACAGAGAACACTGAAGCTTTCTTT. It codes for CASSLTENTEAFF.

This clone was counted once. CDR3 in amino acids: CASSLGVSGNTIYF. The CDR3 nucleotides are TGTGCCAGCAGCTTGGGAGTCTCTGGAAACACCATATATTTT. The rearrangement uses TRBV5-4 and TRBJ1-3; no clear D gene. The V and J ends lost 0 bases and 0 bases respectively, with 4 bases between them. The CDR3 extends over 14 amino acids. Germline CDR1 SGHNT, CDR2 YYREEE (reference sequence). The variable domain in full, with the rest retrieved from reference TRBV5-4 and TRBJ1-3, is ETGVTQSPTHLIKTRGQQVTLRCSSQSGHNTVSWYQQALGQGPQFIFQYYREEENGRGNFPPRFSGLQFPNYSSELNVNALELDDSALYLCASSLGVSGNTIYFGEGSWLTVV.

The genes are TRBV5-1 and TRBJ2-1; the D gene is possibly TRBD1 (6 bases). V gave up 4 bases and J gave up 5 bases, with 25 bases separating them. The CDR3 covers 18 residues. In germline, CDR1 is SGHRS, CDR2 YFSETQ. The CDR3 DNA reads TGCGCCAGCAGCCCCGGGCCTAGTCGGTCCAAGGGGGACAATGAGCAGTTCTTC. Translation: CASSPGPSRSKGDNEQFF.

The chain carries TRBV13 and TRBJ2-3, with 8 bases matching TRBD2. V shed 4 bases, J shed 4 bases, and the junction held 7 bases outside the gene matches. Per germline, CDR1 PRHDT and CDR2 FYEKMQ (reference sequence). The CDR3 is made up of 15 amino acids. CDR3 coding DNA: TGTGCCAGCAGCTCAGCGGGAGTGAGGTCAGATACGCAGTATTTT. Protein: CASSSAGVRSDTQYF.

The chain combines TRBV14 with TRBJ2-2, with D possibly matching TRBD2 (7 bases). Between the trimmed V and J ends, which lost 0 bases and 5 bases, there was a span of 13 bases. Germline V gene lookup returns CDR1 SGHDN and CDR2 FVKESK. The CDR3 length is 16 residues. CDR3: CASSQDWRGRTGELFF. Here the CDR3 DNA reads TGTGCCAGCAGCCAAGATTGGCGGGGGCGGACCGGGGAGCTGTTTTTT. Combining the CDR3 with reference TRBV14 and TRBJ2-2 gives the whole variable domain EAGVTQFPSHSVIEKGQTVTLRCDPISGHDNLYWYRRVMGKEIKFLLHFVKESKQDESGMPNNRFLAERTGGTYSTLKVQPAELEDSGVYFCASSQDWRGRTGELFFGEGSRLTVL.

This rearrangement joins TRBV7-9 to TRBJ2-7, with 8 bases that match TRBD1. CDR1 and CDR2 (germline): SEHNR, FQNEAQ (reference sequence). The V gene end was trimmed by 7 bases and the J gene end by 0 bases; junction bases not matched to a gene: 8. The CDR3 consists of 15 residues. The CDR3 sequence: CASKAGQGISYEQYF. The CDR3 nucleotides read TGTGCCAGCAAGGCCGGACAGGGAATCTCCTACGAGCAGTACTTC.

The V gene is TRBV6-4, the J gene TRBJ2-2; TRBD2 might be the D (6 bases). The V gene's germline CDR1 is MRHNA and CDR2 SNTAGT. This CDR3 is 16 amino acids long. Trimming removed 1 base at V and 2 bases at J, with 11 bases between. The CDR3 here is CASSDFLAENTGELFF. CDR3 in DNA: TGTGCCAGCAGTGACTTTTTAGCGGAAAACACCGGGGAGCTGTTTTTT.

The CDR3 reads CASSFSERVHETQYF. In DNA form, the CDR3 reads TGTGCCAGCAGCTTTAGCGAACGGGTCCATGAGACCCAGTACTTC. The chain couples TRBV7-9 to TRBJ2-5, with a weak D call TRBD2 (5 bases). Germline loops: CDR1 SEHNR, CDR2 FQNEAQ (reference sequence). The V and J ends lost 3 bases and 5 bases respectively, with 16 bases between them. This CDR3 has 15 amino acids.

J is TRBJ2-5 and V is TRBV20-1; unclear D gene. This CDR3 has 11 amino acids. Trimming left V 0 bases short and J 9 bases short, with 8 bases between. CDR1 DFQATT and CDR2 SNEGSKA come from the germline V gene (reference sequence). CDR3 in DNA: TGCAGTGCTAGAGATGGGATCCCCCAGTACTTC. It translates to CSARDGIPQYF.

V usage is TRBV10-2 and J usage is TRBJ2-7; the match to TRBD2 covers 10 bases. The junction had 6 bases not matched to a gene; V was cut back by 3 bases and J by 4 bases. The length of the CDR3 is 15 residues. The germline V gene encodes CDR1 WSHSY and CDR2 SAAADI. DNA of the CDR3: TGCGCCAGCAGTGACGCCGCTAGCGGGGGTTACGAGCAGTACTTC. Translated: CASSDAASGGYEQYF.

The gene calls are TRBV7-8 and TRBJ2-5; the D gene is possibly TRBD2 (6 bases). The germline gives CDR1 SGHVS, CDR2 FQNEAQ. V lost 2 bases, J lost 1 base, and 17 bases lay in between. The CDR3 covers 17 residues. The CDR3 sequence is CASSLKPRRGPQETQYF. CDR3 bases: TGTGCCAGCAGCTTAAAGCCCAGGCGGGGCCCCCAAGAGACCCAGTACTTC.